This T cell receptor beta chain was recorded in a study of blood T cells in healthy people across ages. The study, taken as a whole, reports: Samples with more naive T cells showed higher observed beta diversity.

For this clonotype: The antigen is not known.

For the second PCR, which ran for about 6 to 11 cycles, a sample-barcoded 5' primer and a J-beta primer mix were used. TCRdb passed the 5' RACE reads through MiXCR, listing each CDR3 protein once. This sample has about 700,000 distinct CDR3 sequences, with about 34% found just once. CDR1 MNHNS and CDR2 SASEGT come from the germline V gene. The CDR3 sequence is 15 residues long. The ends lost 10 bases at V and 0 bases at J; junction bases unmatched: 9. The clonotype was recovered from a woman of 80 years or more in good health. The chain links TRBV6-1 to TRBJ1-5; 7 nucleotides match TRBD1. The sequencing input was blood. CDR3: CAIRGTMYSNQPQHF. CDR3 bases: TGTGCCATCAGGGGGACAATGTATAGCAATCAGCCCCAGCATTTT.